This T cell receptor (beta chain) is drawn from a study of vaccination and CD4 T cells after COVID-19. At the level of the study: Stimulation of cells relied on overlapping spike peptides derived from SARS-CoV-2, HCoV-NL63, HCoV-OC43 and HCoV-229E.

Study results and limitations: Rising from around 20 to 38, the median of SARS-CoV-2-reactive clonotypes did not change significantly.

Time point meaning: late sampling 161 to 241 days after vaccination in three convalescent patients. Treatment indicated: roughly 11-day PBMC culture with coronavirus spike peptide pools or control peptides (ViraFEST assay). Comments on this clonotype: The antigen is unknown.

J was trimmed by 4 bases and V by 0 bases; bases with no gene match: 6. Germline lookup yields CDR1 DFQATT and CDR2 SNEGSKA (reference sequence). The CDR3 runs 15 residues. Sequencing of DNA taken from cultured CD4+ T cells relied on the Oncomine TCR Beta short-read assay. Genomic DNA was isolated from cultured CD4+ T cells. Each CDR3 protein gets one entry after TCRdb re-called the PCR reads with MiXCR. Counted here are 15,000 to 20,000 distinct CDR3 sequences, under 65% occurring once; the ten biggest clones make up over 20%. Sequencing was performed on CD4+ T cells from blood, cultured in vitro, taken about 7 months after SARS-CoV-2 vaccination. The source of this sequence is a human donor who had recovered from COVID-19. The chain uses TRBV20-1 and TRBJ1-2, with 9 bases fitting TRBD1. The CDR3 region has the DNA TGCAGTGCTAGAGATCAGGGACAGGGCGTCTATGGCTACACCTTC. It specifies CSARDQGQGVYGYTF.